This T cell receptor (beta chain) was sequenced in a study of blood T cell repertoires in COVID-19. Across the study: COVID-19 samples, acute and convalescent, were from the United States, Italy and Spain. T cells, B-cell-depleted T cells, or PBMCs supplied cDNA or gDNA.

Original analysis: Researchers report that nucleated cell counts were estimated from reference gene primer amplification. The repertoire was sequenced with immunoSEQ multiplex PCR; TCRdb's copy has only in-frame clones and lacks some. V and J calls and clone size follow that table, whereas D and trimming were derived from the DNA. Found here are around 250,000 clones, more than 70% of them singletons; the top ten hold about 5.7%. This clone was counted many times. The ends lost 3 bases at V and 5 bases at J; junction bases unmatched: 8. This CDR3 contains 17 residues. Germline V gene lookup returns CDR1 WNHNN and CDR2 SYGVQD (reference sequence).

The clonotype comes from an elderly man with acute or convalescent COVID-19. The sample was peripheral blood. V and J are TRBV10-1 and TRBJ2-5; TRBD2 matches at 14 bases. Here the CDR3 reads CASSDGRLAGGPETQYF. The CDR3 DNA is TGCGCCAGCAGTGATGGGAGACTAGCGGGAGGGCCTGAGACCCAGTACTTC.